This T cell receptor beta chain was found in a study of tumor-infiltrating lymphocytes in primary liver carcinoma. DNA and RNA were both co-extracted from around 20-30 mg of bulk tissue that had not been sorted. Germline-derived CDR1 and CDR2 are MNHEY and SVGAGI. The CDR3 has 14 residues. The V gene end was trimmed by 6 bases and the J gene end by 4 bases; junction bases not matched to a gene: 9. The researchers produced TCR beta cDNA from around 0.5 ug total RNA with a constant-region primer. Three nested multiplex PCR rounds, a slightly modified ARM-PCR, produced the libraries for TCR beta. Investigators reported that the first two PCR rounds, at 10 to 11 cycles each, used TRBV1-TRBV30 forward primers with a C-beta reverse primer. TCRdb reprocessed the multiplex PCR reads with MiXCR, giving one entry per CDR3 protein. The data contain fewer than 250,000 distinct CDR3 sequences, around four fifths of them singletons.

In this sample, this clonotype turned up many times. The source material was tumor tissue from primary liver carcinoma. This TCR derives from a man aged 40-49 years with primary liver carcinoma and hepatitis B virus infection. J is TRBJ2-7 and V is TRBV6-5; 7 nucleotides align to TRBD2. CDR3 DNA sequence: TGTGCCAGCAGGCCCCCGGGACTAAGTTACGAGCAGTACTTC. Encoded protein: CASRPPGLSYEQYF.